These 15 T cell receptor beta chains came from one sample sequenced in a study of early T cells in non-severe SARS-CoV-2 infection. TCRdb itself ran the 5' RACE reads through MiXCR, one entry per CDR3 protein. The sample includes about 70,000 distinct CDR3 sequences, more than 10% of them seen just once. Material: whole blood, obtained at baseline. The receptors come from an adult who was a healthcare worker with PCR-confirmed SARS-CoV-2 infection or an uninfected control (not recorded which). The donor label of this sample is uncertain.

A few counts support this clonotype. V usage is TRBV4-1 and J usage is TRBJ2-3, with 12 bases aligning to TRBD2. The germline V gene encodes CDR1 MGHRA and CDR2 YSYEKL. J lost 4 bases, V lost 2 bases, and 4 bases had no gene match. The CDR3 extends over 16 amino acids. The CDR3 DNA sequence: TGCGCCAGCAGCCAACCTCTAGCGGGGGGGCCAGATACGCAGTATTTT. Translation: CASSQPLAGGPDTQYF.

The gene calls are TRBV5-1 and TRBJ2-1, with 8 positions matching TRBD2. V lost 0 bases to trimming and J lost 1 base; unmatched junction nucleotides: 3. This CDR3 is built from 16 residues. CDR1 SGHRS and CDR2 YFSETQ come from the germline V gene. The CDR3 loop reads CASSLEAGGSYNEQFF. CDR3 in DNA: TGCGCCAGCAGCTTGGAGGCGGGAGGATCCTACAATGAGCAGTTCTTC.

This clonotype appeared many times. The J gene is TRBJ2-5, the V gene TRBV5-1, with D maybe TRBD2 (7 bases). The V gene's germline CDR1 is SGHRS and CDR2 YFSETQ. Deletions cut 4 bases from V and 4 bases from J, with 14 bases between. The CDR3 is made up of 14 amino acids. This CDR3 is CASSRLGGVETQYF. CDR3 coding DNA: TGCGCCAGCAGCCGCTTAGGGGGGGTAGAGACCCAGTACTTC.

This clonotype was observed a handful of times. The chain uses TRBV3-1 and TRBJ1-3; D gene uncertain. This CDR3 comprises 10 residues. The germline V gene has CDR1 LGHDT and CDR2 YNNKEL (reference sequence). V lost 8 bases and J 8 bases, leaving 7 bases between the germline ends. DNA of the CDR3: TGTGCCAGCGTGCCTGACACCATATATTTT. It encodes CASVPDTIYF. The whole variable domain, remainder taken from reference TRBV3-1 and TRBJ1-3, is DTAVSQTPKYLVTQMGNDKSIKCEQNLGHDTMYWYKQDSKKFLKIMFSYNNKELIINETVPNRFSPKSPDKAHLNLHINSLELGDSAVYFCASVPDTIYFGEGSWLTVV.

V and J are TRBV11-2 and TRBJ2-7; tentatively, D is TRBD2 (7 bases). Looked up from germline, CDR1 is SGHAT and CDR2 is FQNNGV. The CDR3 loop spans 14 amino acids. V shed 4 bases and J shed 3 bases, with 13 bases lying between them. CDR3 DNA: TGTGCCAGCAGCTCGCCGGGGGGCGACTACGAGCAGTACTTC. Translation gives CASSSPGGDYEQYF.

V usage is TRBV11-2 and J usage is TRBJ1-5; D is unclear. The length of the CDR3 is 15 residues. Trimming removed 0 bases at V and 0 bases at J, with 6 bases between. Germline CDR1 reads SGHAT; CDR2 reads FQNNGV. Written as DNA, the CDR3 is TGTGCCAGCAGCTTAGAGGGCGATAGCAATCAGCCCCAGCATTTT. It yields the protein CASSLEGDSNQPQHF.

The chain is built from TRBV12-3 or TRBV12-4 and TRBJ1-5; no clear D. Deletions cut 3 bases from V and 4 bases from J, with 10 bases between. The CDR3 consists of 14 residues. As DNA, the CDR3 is TGTGCCAGCAGTTTCCTCAGTGGAAATCAGCCCCAGCATTTT. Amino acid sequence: CASSFLSGNQPQHF.

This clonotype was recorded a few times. For the CDR3, the DNA is TGTGCCATCAGTGCCAGCGGGAGGAACAACGAGCAGTACTTC. It specifies CAISASGRNNEQYF. V and J are TRBV10-3 and TRBJ2-7; 9 bases agree with TRBD2. The ends lost 4 bases at V and 5 bases at J; junction bases unmatched: 6. Germline V gene sequence: CDR1 ENHRY, CDR2 SYGVKD. The CDR3 consists of 14 residues.

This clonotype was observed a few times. The CDR3 is CATSKGSEQYF. The CDR3 nucleotides are TGTGCCACTTCAAAGGGAAGCGAGCAGTACTTC. The rearrangement uses TRBV5-6 and TRBJ2-7; D ambiguous. Germline CDR1 and CDR2: SGHDT and YYEEEE. V shed 9 bases and J shed 6 bases, with 13 bases lying between them. The CDR3 contains 11 residues.

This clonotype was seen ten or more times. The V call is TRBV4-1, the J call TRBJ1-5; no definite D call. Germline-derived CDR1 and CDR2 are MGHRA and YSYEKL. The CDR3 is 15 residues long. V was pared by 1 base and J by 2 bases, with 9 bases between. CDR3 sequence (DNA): TGCGCCAGCAGCCAAGTAATGTATGGCAATCAGCCCCAGCATTTT. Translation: CASSQVMYGNQPQHF.

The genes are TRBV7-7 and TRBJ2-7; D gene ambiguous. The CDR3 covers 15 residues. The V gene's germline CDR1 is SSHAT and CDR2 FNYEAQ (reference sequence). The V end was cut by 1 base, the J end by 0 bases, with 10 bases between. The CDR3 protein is CASSLGSQTSYEQYF. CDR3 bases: TGTGCCAGCAGCTTAGGGTCACAGACCTCCTACGAGCAGTACTTC.

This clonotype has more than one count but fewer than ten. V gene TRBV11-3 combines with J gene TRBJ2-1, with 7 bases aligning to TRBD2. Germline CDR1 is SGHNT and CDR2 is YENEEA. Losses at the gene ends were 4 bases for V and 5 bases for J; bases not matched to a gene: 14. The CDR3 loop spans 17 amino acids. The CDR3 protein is CASSSADSGGGNNEQFF. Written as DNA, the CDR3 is TGTGCCAGCAGCTCCGCTGATAGTGGGGGGGGAAACAATGAGCAGTTCTTC.

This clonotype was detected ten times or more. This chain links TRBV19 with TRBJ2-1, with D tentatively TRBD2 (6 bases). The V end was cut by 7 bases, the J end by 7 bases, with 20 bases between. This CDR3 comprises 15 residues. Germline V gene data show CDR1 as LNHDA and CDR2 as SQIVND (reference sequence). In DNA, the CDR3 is TGTGCCAGTACCCCGACCCTCTGGGGGGTGAATGAGCAGTTCTTC. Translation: CASTPTLWGVNEQFF. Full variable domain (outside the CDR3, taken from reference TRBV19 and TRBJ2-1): DGGITQSPKYLFRKEGQNVTLSCEQNLNHDAMYWYRQDPGQGLRLIYYSQIVNDFQKGDIAEGYSVSREKKESFPLTVTSAQKNPTAFYLCASTPTLWGVNEQFFGPGTRLTVL.

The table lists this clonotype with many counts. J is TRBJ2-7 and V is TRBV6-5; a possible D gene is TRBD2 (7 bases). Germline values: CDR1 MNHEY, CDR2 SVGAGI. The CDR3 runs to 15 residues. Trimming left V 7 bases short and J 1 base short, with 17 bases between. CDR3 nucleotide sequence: TGTGCCAGCACCCTAAGGGGGGGCCCGTCCTACGAGCAGTACTTC. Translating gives CASTLRGGPSYEQYF.

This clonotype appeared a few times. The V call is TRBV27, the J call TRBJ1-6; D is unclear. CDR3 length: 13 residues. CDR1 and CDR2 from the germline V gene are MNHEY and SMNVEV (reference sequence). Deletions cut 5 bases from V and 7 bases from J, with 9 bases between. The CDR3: CASSPLWNSPLHF. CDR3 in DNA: TGTGCCAGCAGTCCCCTATGGAATTCACCCCTCCACTTT.